This T cell receptor beta chain comes out of a study of blood T cell repertoires in COVID-19. Overall study: COVID-19 samples, acute and convalescent, were from the United States, Italy and Spain. T cells, B-cell-depleted T cells, or PBMCs supplied cDNA or gDNA.

V gave up 2 bases and J gave up 0 bases, with 12 bases separating them. CDR1 is SGHRS, CDR2 YFSETQ, per germline. The CDR3 is 15 amino acids. The Seattle site enrolled patients during active infection and followed them longitudinally. How the authors handled the data: Estimation of nucleated cell counts relied on the amplification of reference gene primers. Profiling relied on immunoSEQ multiplex PCR, and the TCRdb table lists in-frame clones only, not all of them. That table gives V, J and clone size, and the DNA gave D and trimming. The sample lists approximately 170,000 clones; about 85% were seen once.

This chain links TRBV5-1 with TRBJ2-7, with D possibly being TRBD1 (6 bases). What was sequenced was peripheral blood. The receptor comes from a woman of 80 years or more with COVID-19, enrolled during active disease. CDR3 sequence: CASSLSGTFSYEQYF. CDR3 DNA sequence: TGCGCCAGCAGCTTAAGTGGGACATTCTCCTACGAGCAGTACTTC.